This passage covers 17 T cell receptor beta chains from one sample sequenced in a study of shared clonotypes between healthy human individuals. Clones were sequenced by immunoSEQ multiplex PCR, and TCRdb holds only the in-frame ones, with some missing. The sample lists millions of clones; about 95% were seen once. Sequenced input: naive CD4+ T cells sorted from blood. Subset reported: CD45RA+ positively selected. These receptors originate from a man younger than 30 in good health.

The chain has TRBV19 and TRBJ2-5; TRBD2 aligns across 10 bases. J lost 1 base, V lost 0 bases, and 2 bases had no gene match. CDR3 length: 16 amino acids. CDR1 and CDR2 from the germline V gene are LNHDA and SQIVND (reference sequence). The CDR3 region has the DNA TGTGCCAGTAGTATAGATGCTAGCGGGGGCCAAGAGACCCAGTACTTC. Its protein product is CASSIDASGGQETQYF.

V gene TRBV6-6 combines with J gene TRBJ2-7; 12 nucleotides align to TRBD2. J was trimmed by 7 bases and V by 5 bases; bases with no gene match: 9. Germline V lookup: CDR1 MNHNY, CDR2 SVGAGI (reference sequence). This CDR3 contains 15 residues. The CDR3 DNA reads TGTGCCAGCAGTCGTCTAGCGGGAGGGCCTTATGAGCAGTACTTC. Translated: CASSRLAGGPYEQYF.

J is TRBJ2-5 and V is TRBV11-2; no firm D call. Trimming left V 1 base short and J 4 bases short, with 7 bases between. The CDR3 is made up of 13 amino acids. Germline assignment: CDR1 SGHAT and CDR2 FQNNGV. CDR3 amino acids: CASSLVYRETQYF. Here the CDR3 DNA reads TGTGCCAGCAGCTTAGTTTATAGAGAGACCCAGTACTTC.

This chain joins TRBV5-1 and TRBJ2-1; 7 positions match TRBD2. The V and J ends lost 7 bases and 0 bases, in that order; junction bases with no gene match: 7. The CDR3 extends over 15 amino acids. Looked up from germline, CDR1 is SGHRS and CDR2 is YFSETQ. CDR3 residues: CASHERGDSYNEQFF. The CDR3 DNA follows: TGCGCCAGCCATGAGCGGGGCGACTCCTACAATGAGCAGTTCTTC.

The V gene is TRBV10-2, the J gene TRBJ1-1; D might be TRBD1 (5 bases). Trimming stripped 1 base from V and 7 bases from J, with 13 bases between. Germline CDR1 is WSHSY and CDR2 is SAAADI. CDR3 length equals 14 residues. CDR3 in DNA: TGCGCCAGCAGTGAGTTCGGGGCCCCGAATGAAGCTTTCTTT. It is translated as CASSEFGAPNEAFF.

This rearrangement joins TRBV9 to TRBJ1-1, with D maybe TRBD1 (6 bases). The CDR3 consists of 13 residues. Germline CDR1 SGDLS, CDR2 YYNGEE. The V gene lost 4 bases and the J gene lost 8 bases, with 15 bases spanning the gap. The CDR3 nucleotides are TGTGCCAGCAGCCCCAGGGGTTTCACCGAAGCTTTCTTT. As protein: CASSPRGFTEAFF.

This clone was seen only once. This chain links TRBV27 with TRBJ1-1, with D maybe TRBD1 (5 bases). Looked up from germline, CDR1 is MNHEY and CDR2 is SMNVEV (reference sequence). This CDR3 contains 14 residues. V was trimmed by 6 bases and J by 0 bases, leaving 11 bases between them. In nucleotides, the CDR3 is TGTGCCAGCAGCCTCCGACAGTTGAACACTGAAGCTTTCTTT. As protein: CASSLRQLNTEAFF.

The J gene is TRBJ2-7, the V gene TRBV5-6; a weak D match, TRBD1 (6 bases). Between the trimmed V and J ends, which lost 1 base and 6 bases, there was a span of 14 bases. Germline CDR1 and CDR2: SGHDT and YYEEEE. The CDR3 runs 14 residues. The CDR3 is CASSLWQGSPEQYF. The CDR3 nucleotides read TGTGCCAGCAGCTTGTGGCAGGGGAGCCCCGAGCAGTACTTC.

J is TRBJ2-7 and V is TRBV7-9; no firm D call. Germline CDR1 is SEHNR and CDR2 is FQNEAQ (reference sequence). The CDR3 loop spans 17 amino acids. Trimming stripped 4 bases from V and 0 bases from J, with 19 bases between. CDR3 sequence (DNA): TGTGCCAGCAGCTCCCGAGCCGAGAATGAAAGCTCCTACGAGCAGTACTTC. It encodes CASSSRAENESSYEQYF.

This clone appeared once. Additional DNA sequences in this sample encode the identical CDR3. The chain couples TRBV5-1 to TRBJ2-5; 8 nucleotides line up with TRBD2. The length of the CDR3 is 13 residues. Germline V lookup: CDR1 SGHRS, CDR2 YFSETQ. Trimming at V came to 3 bases and at J to 4 bases, leaving 2 bases not matched to a gene. CDR3 coding DNA: TGCGCCAGCAGCTCCGGACTAGCAGAGACCCAGTACTTC. Amino acid sequence: CASSSGLAETQYF.

The rearrangement joins TRBV4-1 to TRBJ1-6, with D unclear. The CDR3 length is 15 residues. Trimming took off 0 bases at V and 8 bases at J, with 11 bases between the two ends. The germline CDR1 and CDR2 sequences are MGHRA and YSYEKL. The CDR3 DNA is TGCGCCAGCAGCCAAGATCCGGGCCACCATTCACCCCTCCACTTT. Amino acids: CASSQDPGHHSPLHF.

This rearrangement joins TRBV18 to TRBJ2-3; 9 bases match TRBD1. The CDR3 is 15 amino acids. V dropped 2 bases and J dropped 6; count of bases not matched to a gene: 6. Germline V gene lookup returns CDR1 KGHSH and CDR2 LQKENI. In nucleotides, the CDR3 is TGTGCCAGCTCACCAAGGGACAGGGAAAGCGATACGCAGTATTTT. The encoded protein is CASSPRDRESDTQYF.

A single count supports this clone. The J gene is TRBJ2-5, the V gene TRBV2, with 7 bases identical to TRBD1. Looked up from germline, CDR1 is SNHLY and CDR2 is FYNNEI. The V segment lost 9 bases and the J segment 5 bases; nucleotides outside the gene matches: 9. The CDR3 consists of 13 residues. In DNA, the CDR3 is TGTGCCAGTACGTTTCAGGGGGTGGAGACCCAGTACTTC. Its translation is CASTFQGVETQYF.

The V call is TRBV9, the J call TRBJ1-6; D possibly corresponds to TRBD1 (5 bases). CDR3 length equals 14 residues. Germline-derived CDR1 and CDR2 are SGDLS and YYNGEE. Trimming took 6 bases from V and 5 from J, leaving 12 bases between them. The CDR3 region is CASMRGSDNSPLHF. The CDR3 bases are TGTGCCAGCATGCGGGGCAGTGATAATTCACCCCTCCACTTT.

V is TRBV28 and J is TRBJ1-5; D perhaps matches TRBD1 (6 bases). V lost 6 bases, J lost 2 bases, and 17 bases lay in between. Per germline, CDR1 MDHEN and CDR2 SYDVKM. The CDR3 has 16 amino acids. The CDR3 nucleotides are TGTGCCAGCAGCCCGAGCGTCAGGGGTGGCAATCAGCCCCAGCATTTT. This translates into CASSPSVRGGNQPQHF.

The CDR3: CASSSAAGGTITGELFF. The DNA of the CDR3 is TGTGCCAGCAGCTCCGCCGCGGGGGGGACGATTACCGGGGAGCTGTTTTTT. V and J are TRBV5-4 and TRBJ2-2; 9 bases are shared with TRBD2. This CDR3 region has 17 residues. V gave up 3 bases and J gave up 5 bases; unmatched junction bases: 11. Germline CDR1 and CDR2: SGHNT and YYREEE (reference sequence).

This clone was counted once. The rearrangement uses TRBV5-1 and TRBJ2-7; D not resolved. Germline V gene data show CDR1 as SGHRS and CDR2 as YFSETQ. CDR3 length: 15 residues. Trimming cost V 1 base and J 3 bases, with 14 bases left between them. CDR3 region: CASSLLPQANYEQYF. As DNA, the CDR3 is TGCGCCAGCAGCTTGCTCCCGCAGGCCAACTACGAGCAGTACTTC.